This note documents a single T cell receptor beta chain sequence. The data belong to a study of T cells expressing NK-cell markers. TCRdb derives one entry per CDR3 protein from the 5' RACE reads, leaving out DNA. The sample features about 260,000 distinct CDR3 sequences, with about 4.2% in its top ten. The sequenced sample was blood T cells: a sorted CD56 or NKG2C T cell subset, CD4+ or CD8+ T cells, or bulk PBMC T cells (not recorded which). The source is a woman between 18 and 75 years old in good health.

CDR3 sequence: CASSSPGTGGFKQFF. V gene TRBV12-3 or TRBV12-4 combines with J gene TRBJ2-1; absent DNA, TCRdb's TRBD1 call cannot be checked. The length of the CDR3 is 15 residues.